This T cell receptor (beta chain) was profiled in a study of blood T cell repertoires in COVID-19. Background on the study: Sites across the United States, Italy and Spain contributed samples from acute and convalescent COVID-19. The analysed material was cDNA or gDNA that came from T cells, B-cell-depleted T cells, or PBMCs.

This CDR3 is built from 15 residues. Trimming stripped 0 bases from V and 0 bases from J, with 9 bases between. The germline gives CDR1 SGHTA, CDR2 FQGNSA. In the authors' methods: Estimation of nucleated cell counts was performed using reference gene primer amplification. The protocol was immunoSEQ multiplex PCR, while the TCRdb copy is restricted to in-frame clones and leaves out a portion. Clone size and the V and J calls come from that table; the DNA yielded D and trimming. The sample gives 35,000 to 45,000 clones, roughly 78% of which show up once; over 15% is in the top ten. The rearrangement joins TRBV7-2 to TRBJ2-7, with a weak D call TRBD2 (6 bases). The sample taken for sequencing was peripheral blood. This clonotype was obtained from a man in his 70s with acute or convalescent COVID-19. CDR3 residues: CASSLASGASYEQYF. CDR3 nucleotide sequence: TGTGCCAGCAGCTTAGCTAGCGGAGCCTCCTACGAGCAGTACTTC.